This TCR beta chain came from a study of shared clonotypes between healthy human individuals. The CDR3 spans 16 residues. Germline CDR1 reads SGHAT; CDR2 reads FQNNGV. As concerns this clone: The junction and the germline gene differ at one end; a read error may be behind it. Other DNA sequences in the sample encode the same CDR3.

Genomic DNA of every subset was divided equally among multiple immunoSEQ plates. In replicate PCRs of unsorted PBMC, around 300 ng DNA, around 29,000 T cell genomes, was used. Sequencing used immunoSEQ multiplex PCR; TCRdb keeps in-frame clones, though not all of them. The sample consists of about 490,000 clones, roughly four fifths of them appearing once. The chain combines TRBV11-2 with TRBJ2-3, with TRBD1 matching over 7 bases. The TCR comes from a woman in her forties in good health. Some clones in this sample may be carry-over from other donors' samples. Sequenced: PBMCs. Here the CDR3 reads CASSPLKGQYTDTQYF. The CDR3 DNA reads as TGCGCCAGCAGCCCGCTGAAGGGACAGTACACAGATACGCAGTATTTT.